One sample yielded the 14 T cell receptor beta chains listed below, sequenced in a study of T cell responses to AZD1222 COVID-19 vaccine. Here immunoSEQ multiplex PCR was the method, and the copy in TCRdb shows in-frame clones only, minus some. Here the sample spans about 170,000 clones, just under 95% being singletons. Sequencing was performed on peripheral blood, taken on day 0 of AZD1222 vaccination. The receptors shown here come from an adult in good health.

The chain carries TRBV5-1 and TRBJ1-3; D unclear. With 0 bases removed from V and 4 bases from J, the gap between germline ends came to 8 bases. Germline-derived CDR1 and CDR2 are SGHRS and YFSETQ. The CDR3 loop spans 14 amino acids. Here the CDR3 reads CASSLDSMGNTIYF. The CDR3 DNA reads as TGCGCCAGCAGCTTGGATAGCATGGGAAACACCATATATTTT.

The CDR3 region has the DNA TGTGCCTGGAGTTCGAGACGGGGAGGTGAAAAACTGTTTTTT. Translated: CAWSSRRGGEKLFF. The chain recombines TRBV30 with TRBJ1-4; D uncertain. With 2 bases removed from V and 7 bases from J, the gap between germline ends came to 14 bases. From germline, CDR1 is GTSNPN and CDR2 SVGIG (reference sequence). CDR3 length: 14 residues. Using reference TRBV30 and TRBJ1-4 for the parts outside the CDR3, the full variable domain is SQTIHQWPATLVQPVGSPLSLECTVEGTSNPNLYWYRQAAGRGLQLLFYSVGIGQISSEVPQNLSASRPQDRQFILSSKKLLLSDSGFYLCAWSSRRGGEKLFFGSGTQLSVL.

The V and J genes are TRBV6-2 or TRBV6-3 and TRBJ1-2; D call uncertain. The V gene's germline CDR1 is MNHEY and CDR2 SVGEGT. V lost 4 bases and J 4 bases, leaving 10 bases between the germline ends. The CDR3 runs 13 residues. This CDR3 reads CASSSGSFYGYTF. The CDR3 DNA follows: TGTGCCAGCAGTTCAGGCAGCTTCTATGGCTACACCTTC.

The chain recombines TRBV7-2 with TRBJ2-1; TRBD1 matches at 7 bases. The length of the CDR3 is 14 residues. V was pared by 4 bases and J by 6 bases, with 6 bases of the junction left unmatched. CDR1 SGHTA and CDR2 FQGNSA come from the germline V gene. The CDR3, as DNA: TGTGCCAGCAGCTCGAGGTCAGGGGGCAATGAGCAGTTCTTC. Protein product: CASSSRSGGNEQFF.

J is TRBJ2-1 and V is TRBV5-1; 9 bases fit TRBD2. After removal of 7 bases from V and 7 bases from J, the junction contained 9 bases not matched to a gene. This CDR3 is 14 amino acids long. CDR1 and CDR2 (germline): SGHRS, YFSETQ. CDR3 protein: CASLGGLAGNEQFF. CDR3 coding DNA: TGCGCCAGCCTGGGTGGGCTAGCGGGGAATGAGCAGTTCTTC.

The chain links TRBV2 to TRBJ1-4; TRBD1 is a possible D gene (6 bases). V dropped 7 bases and J dropped 5 bases, with 17 bases sitting between them. CDR3 length equals 15 residues. Looked up from germline, CDR1 is SNHLY and CDR2 is FYNNEI. The CDR3 sequence: CASTANRVGNEKLFF. The CDR3 DNA follows: TGTGCCAGCACCGCCAACAGGGTTGGAAATGAAAAACTGTTTTTT.

The CDR3 sequence is CASSLASLAGDYEQYF. CDR3 bases: TGTGCCAGCAGCTTAGCGTCACTAGCGGGAGACTACGAGCAGTACTTC. This chain uses TRBV7-9 with TRBJ2-7, with 11 nucleotides matching TRBD2. Germline values: CDR1 SEHNR, CDR2 FQNEAQ (reference sequence). This CDR3 is built from 16 residues. J gave up 3 bases and V 0 bases, and 4 bases lay outside the gene matches.

A remark on this clone: In the same sample, other DNA sequences code for this CDR3. CDR3 region: CAWSSGSFSYEQYF. The CDR3 nucleotides are TGTGCCTGGTCTAGCGGGAGTTTCTCCTACGAGCAGTACTTC. J is TRBJ2-7 and V is TRBV30; TRBD2 matches at 10 bases. The junction had 4 bases not matched to a gene; V was cut back by 5 bases and J by 0 bases. CDR3 length: 14 residues. The germline CDR1 and CDR2 sequences are GTSNPN and SVGIG (reference sequence).

This chain links TRBV6-5 with TRBJ2-3; 10 bases line up with TRBD1. The ends lost 6 bases at V and 2 bases at J; junction bases unmatched: 5. In germline, CDR1 is MNHEY, CDR2 SVGAGI. There are 15 residues in the CDR3. CDR3 residues: CASRYGTGATDTQYF. In nucleotides, the CDR3 is TGTGCCAGCAGATATGGGACAGGGGCCACAGATACGCAGTATTTT.

The chain recombines TRBV6-5 with TRBJ1-2, with D tentatively TRBD1 (6 bases). V lost 6 bases and J lost 5, with 16 bases in between. This CDR3 comprises 14 residues. CDR1 is MNHEY and CDR2 is SVGAGI in the germline V gene. The CDR3 sequence: CASRTTTGPYGYTF. CDR3 coding DNA: TGTGCCAGCAGGACTACGACAGGTCCTTATGGCTACACCTTC.

This chain connects TRBV25-1 to TRBJ2-2, with 8 nucleotides matching TRBD1. The CDR3 extends over 18 amino acids. The junction had 8 bases not matched to a gene; V was cut back by 1 base and J by 1 base. CDR1 and CDR2 (germline): MGHDK, SYGVNS. CDR3 region: CASSEFRGQGLNTGELFF. For the CDR3, the DNA is TGTGCCAGCAGTGAATTTCGAGGACAGGGCCTGAACACCGGGGAGCTGTTTTTT.

The J gene is TRBJ1-2, the V gene TRBV3-1 (or the pseudogene TRBV3-2); D not resolved. The V gene lost 0 bases and the J gene lost 7 bases, with 12 bases spanning the gap. The CDR3 is made up of 14 amino acids. Per the germline V gene, CDR1 is LGHDT and CDR2 is YNNKEL (reference sequence). The CDR3 DNA reads TGTGCCAGCAGCCAAGATCGTGGACGAGGTGGCTACACCTTC. Protein sequence: CASSQDRGRGGYTF.

V is TRBV7-9 and J is TRBJ1-3, with no clear D. The CDR3 runs 13 residues. Deletions cut 5 bases from V and 0 bases from J, with 5 bases between. Looked up from germline, CDR1 is SEHNR and CDR2 is FQNEAQ (reference sequence). The CDR3, as DNA: TGTGCCAGCAGCCCCAGCTCTGGAAACACCATATATTTT. Translated, it gives CASSPSSGNTIYF.

The CDR3 DNA follows: TGTGCCAGCTCACAACCGTCGGGGTGGGGGGACACTGAAGCTTTCTTT. Translated, it gives CASSQPSGWGDTEAFF. The rearrangement joins TRBV18 to TRBJ1-1; the D gene is possibly TRBD1 (5 bases). CDR3 length: 16 amino acids. Looked up from germline, CDR1 is KGHSH and CDR2 is LQKENI. Trimming removed 4 bases from V and 3 bases from J, with 18 bases in between. Complete variable domain (other parts from reference TRBV18 and TRBJ1-1): NAGVMQNPRHLVRRRGQEARLRCSPMKGHSHVYWYRQLPEEGLKFMVYLQKENIIDESGMPKERFSAEFPKEGPSILRIQQVVRGDSAAYFCASSQPSGWGDTEAFFGQGTRLTVV.